The 18 T cell receptor beta chains reported below all come from one sample, sequenced in a study of T-cell memory formation after mild COVID-19. TCRdb processed the 5' RACE reads anew with MiXCR; each CDR3 protein has one entry. This table has roughly 580,000 distinct CDR3 sequences, roughly 18% appearing once. Sequencing was carried out using PBMCs or a T cell subset sorted from them (not recorded which). These receptor sequences come from an adult woman who had mild COVID-19 (a few samples of this study predate the infection). Cell type and time point are not known.

The V call is TRBV10-3, the J call TRBJ1-3; D is unresolved. The CDR3 contains 12 residues. The V end lost 7 bases, the J end lost 2 bases, and 6 bases lay between the germline ends. Germline values: CDR1 ENHRY, CDR2 SYGVKD. CDR3 sequence (DNA): TGTGCCATCATGGCACCTGGAAACACCATATATTTT. Its translation is CAIMAPGNTIYF.

The rearrangement uses TRBV7-3 and TRBJ1-6; tentatively, D is TRBD1 (5 bases). There are 16 residues in the CDR3. V gave up 5 bases and J gave up 3 bases, with 14 bases separating them. The germline V gene encodes CDR1 SGHTA and CDR2 FQGTGA. The CDR3 DNA sequence: TGTGCCAGCAGCCTCATGGGGGAGGGCTATAATTCACCCCTCCACTTT. This codes for CASSLMGEGYNSPLHF.

There are a few counts of this clonotype. This rearrangement joins TRBV5-1 to TRBJ2-3; TRBD2 aligns across 10 bases. After removal of 2 bases from V and 4 bases from J, the junction contained 16 bases not matched to a gene. The CDR3 runs to 19 residues. Germline values: CDR1 SGHRS, CDR2 YFSETQ. CDR3 sequence (DNA): TGCGCCAGCAGCTTCGTACTAGCGGGGCTCACCACGGACGCAGATACGCAGTATTTT. Translating it yields CASSFVLAGLTTDADTQYF. The entire variable domain, with the rest obtained from reference TRBV5-1 and TRBJ2-3, is as follows: KAGVTQTPRYLIKTRGQQVTLSCSPISGHRSVSWYQQTPGQGLQFLFEYFSETQRNKGNFPGRFSGRQFSNSRSEMNVSTLELGDSALYLCASSFVLAGLTTDADTQYFGPGTRLTVL.

This clonotype was recorded a few times. The chain's CDR3 is CASSVGGGVTEAFF. The CDR3 DNA is TGTGCCAGCAGCGTAGGTGGAGGGGTCACTGAAGCTTTCTTT. The rearrangement links TRBV9 to TRBJ1-1, with a tentative D call TRBD1 (5 bases). This CDR3 contains 14 residues. Germline V gene data show CDR1 as SGDLS and CDR2 as YYNGEE. Trimming pared 0 bases from V and 4 bases from J, leaving 10 bases between. Full variable domain (outside the CDR3, taken from reference TRBV9 and TRBJ1-1): DSGVTQTPKHLITATGQRVTLRCSPRSGDLSVYWYQQSLDQGLQFLIQYYNGEERAKGNILERFSAQQFPDLHSELNLSSLELGDSALYFCASSVGGGVTEAFFGQGTRLTVV.

This clonotype has just a few counts. V usage is TRBV20-1 and J usage is TRBJ2-6; D may correspond to TRBD1 or TRBD2 (5 bases each). Trimming took off 1 base at V and 15 bases at J, with 16 bases between the two ends. CDR3 length equals 13 residues. Looked up from germline, CDR1 is DFQATT and CDR2 is SNEGSKA (reference sequence). For the CDR3, the DNA is TGCAGTGCTAGAGTTCCGGGACGTTCGGCCCTGACTTTC. This gives the protein CSARVPGRSALTF.

Only one count was recorded for this clonotype. V gene TRBV11-2 combines with J gene TRBJ2-1, with 7 bases lining up with TRBD1. Germline lookup yields CDR1 SGHAT and CDR2 FQNNGV. The ends lost 6 bases at V and 7 bases at J; junction bases unmatched: 9. This CDR3 has 14 residues. The CDR3 region is CASSSWTGTNEQFF. The CDR3, as DNA: TGTGCCAGCAGTTCTTGGACAGGAACGAATGAGCAGTTCTTC.

This clonotype was recorded a few times. Here the CDR3 reads CASRSAYNEQFF. The CDR3 nucleotides are TGTGCCAGCAGGTCAGCCTACAATGAGCAGTTCTTC. The chain joins TRBV9 to TRBJ2-1; D is unclear. V was clipped by 5 bases and J by 2 bases, with 5 bases between them. This CDR3 is built from 12 residues. The V gene's germline CDR1 is SGDLS and CDR2 YYNGEE.

The rearrangement joins TRBV5-6 to TRBJ2-6; D gene ambiguous. V lost 0 bases and J 0 bases, leaving 4 bases between the germline ends. CDR1 is SGHDT, CDR2 YYEEEE, per germline. The CDR3 consists of 15 residues. The CDR3 DNA follows: TGTGCCAGCAGCTTGGAAATCTCTGGGGCCAACGTCCTGACTTTC. Protein sequence: CASSLEISGANVLTF.

This chain joins TRBV7-6 and TRBJ2-1; 10 bases match TRBD2. There are 17 residues in the CDR3. V gave up 3 bases and J gave up 8 bases; unmatched junction bases: 13. The germline gives CDR1 SGHVS, CDR2 FNYEAQ. CDR3 nucleotides: TGTGCCAGCAGCTTCAAGATTAAGCGGGAGGGTGGAGATGAGCAGTTCTTC. It translates to CASSFKIKREGGDEQFF.

This clonotype was detected only a few times. This CDR3 is CASSLGNSNYEQYF. CDR3 coding DNA: TGTGCCAGCAGCTTAGGTAACTCCAACTACGAGCAGTACTTC. The chain uses TRBV7-2 and TRBJ2-7; D uncertain. The germline gives CDR1 SGHTA, CDR2 FQGNSA. Trimming left V 1 base short and J 3 bases short, with 10 bases between. The CDR3 consists of 14 residues.

The chain is built from TRBV12-3 or TRBV12-4 and TRBJ1-5; TRBD1 agrees at 9 bases. V lost 3 bases to trimming and J lost 4 bases; unmatched junction nucleotides: 4. This CDR3 contains 15 residues. CDR3 sequence reads: CASSFSGTGNQPQHF. The DNA of the CDR3 is TGTGCCAGCAGTTTTTCGGGGACAGGGAATCAGCCCCAGCATTTT.

At least ten counts were recorded for this clonotype. The chain combines TRBV13 with TRBJ2-3; no reliable D call. V lost 4 bases and J 3 bases, leaving 5 bases between the germline ends. The CDR3 runs to 12 residues. Germline CDR1 and CDR2: PRHDT and FYEKMQ (reference sequence). CDR3 coding DNA: TGTGCCAGCAGCTCAGCAACAGATACGCAGTATTTT. Amino acids: CASSSATDTQYF.

This clonotype came up a few times. V and J are TRBV6-1 and TRBJ1-2; D possibly corresponds to TRBD1 (5 bases). Per the germline V gene, CDR1 is MNHNS and CDR2 is SASEGT. The germline V and J ends were trimmed by 6 bases and 0 bases, with 23 bases remaining between them. The CDR3 consists of 18 residues. Here the CDR3 reads CASREYLQRTGSNYGYTF. The DNA for the CDR3 is TGTGCCAGCAGGGAATATCTACAGAGAACAGGTTCTAACTATGGCTACACCTTC.

This clonotype was picked up a small number of times. V is TRBV29-1 and J is TRBJ2-2; 11 nucleotides line up with TRBD2. V lost 4 bases to trimming and J lost 1 base; unmatched junction nucleotides: 5. The CDR3 is 16 amino acids. Germline V CDR1 and CDR2: SQVTM, ANQGSEA. CDR3 DNA: TGCAGCGTTGTAGTGGGACTAGCGGAGAACACCGGGGAGCTGTTTTTT. Its protein product is CSVVVGLAENTGELFF.

There are a few counts of this clonotype. The rearrangement links TRBV5-1 to TRBJ1-1; a weak D match, TRBD1 (6 bases). Trimming pared 4 bases from V and 6 bases from J, leaving 13 bases between. This CDR3 contains 13 residues. Germline assignment: CDR1 SGHRS and CDR2 YFSETQ. The CDR3 nucleotides are TGCGCCAGCAGCGCTCCAGGGGACCCTGAAGCTTTCTTT. The encoded protein is CASSAPGDPEAFF.

This clonotype was found a few times. The chain couples TRBV18 to TRBJ2-3, with 9 bases lining up with TRBD1. Germline V lookup: CDR1 KGHSH, CDR2 LQKENI. The J segment lost 3 bases and the V segment lost 1 base, leaving 20 bases of the junction unmatched. This CDR3 has 21 amino acids. The CDR3 sequence: CASSPRSPPATGGAGTDTQYF. The CDR3 bases are TGTGCCAGCTCACCACGGTCCCCACCCGCTACAGGGGGCGCTGGGACAGATACGCAGTATTTT.

This clonotype came up a few times. The rearrangement uses TRBV20-1 and TRBJ2-1; perhaps D is TRBD1 or TRBD2 (5 bases each). CDR1 is DFQATT and CDR2 is SNEGSKA in the germline V gene (reference sequence). The CDR3 consists of 11 residues. Trimming took 4 bases from V and 10 from J, leaving 11 bases between them. The CDR3 loop reads CSAMGVKEQFF. DNA for the CDR3: TGCAGTGCTATGGGGGTAAAGGAGCAGTTCTTC.

This clonotype has a handful of counts. Written as DNA, the CDR3 is TGTGCCAGCAGCCCTTGGGACTTCCACGGCGATGAGCAGTTCTTC. Translation gives CASSPWDFHGDEQFF. The rearrangement joins TRBV7-9 to TRBJ2-1, with a tentative D call TRBD2 (6 bases). The CDR3 totals 15 residues. Germline V gene lookup returns CDR1 SEHNR and CDR2 FQNEAQ (reference sequence). The germline V and J ends were trimmed by 5 bases and 8 bases, with 19 bases remaining between them.